This TCR beta chain was recorded in a study of T-cell reconstitution after alpha-beta-depleted transplantation in children. Broader study findings: From newly produced T cells came most of the T-cell counts and diversity one year after transplant. About two months after transplant, alpha-beta T cells reportedly came from several hundred expanded graft clones.

This clonotype has at least ten counts. What it recognizes is unknown. Preparing the TCRbeta library involved the use of unique molecular identifiers. In TCRdb, the PCR reads were re-called with MiXCR into one record per CDR3 protein. The table shows over 150,000 distinct CDR3 sequences, with roughly 6.5% occurring only once. Trimming took 3 bases from V and 7 from J, leaving 10 bases between them. CDR1 and CDR2 (germline): SGHVS, FQNEAQ. The CDR3 is 13 amino acids. The sample in question was PBMCs, obtained before TCRalphabeta/CD19-depleted stem cell transplant. This TCR was sampled from a girl younger than two with combined immunodeficiency, due to receive a stem cell transplant. J is TRBJ2-1 and V is TRBV7-8; D is ambiguous. CDR3 sequence (DNA): TGTGCCAGCAGCTTTCAAGGCCTGAATGAGCAGTTCTTC. Protein: CASSFQGLNEQFF.